These T cell receptor beta chains were read from a single sample in a study of Graves' ophthalmopathy and Graves' hyperthyroidism. MiXCR, applied by TCRdb to the multiplex PCR reads, yields one record per CDR3 protein. The profile covers about 370,000 distinct CDR3 sequences, with around 16% appearing a single time and 1.6% taken by the ten largest. Material: peripheral blood. Receptors were obtained from a woman aged 18 to 35 with Graves' ophthalmopathy. CDR3s include the opening cysteine and the closing phenylalanine or tryptophan. The D gene is left open where the match is weak. Size values are once, few and many counts, or a class for expanded clones, and some rows have none.

d_call j_call v_call clone_size cdr3_aa cdr3_nt
NA TRBJ1-1 TRBV6-5 once CASSYGGYAFF TGTGCCAGCAGTTACGGGGGGTATGCTTTCTTT
NA TRBJ2-6 TRBV20-1 many CSARGGGSGANVLTF TGCAGTGCTAGAGGGGGAGGCTCTGGGGCCAACGTCCTGACTTTC
TRBD1 TRBJ2-7 TRBV4-1 many CASSQGGTGFSYEQYF TGCGCCAGCAGCCAAGGAGGGACAGGGTTTTCCTACGAGCAGTACTTC
TRBD2 TRBJ2-7 TRBV6-2/TRBV6-3 many CASSYDPWAGDPYEQYF TGTGCCAGCAGTTACGACCCCTGGGCGGGGGACCCCTACGAGCAGTACTTC
TRBD1 TRBJ1-6 TRBV12-3/TRBV12-4 many CASSPHHDRGGSYNSPLHF TGTGCCAGCAGTCCCCACCATGACAGGGGTGGCTCCTATAATTCACCCCTCCACTTT
NA TRBJ1-1 TRBV29-1 many CSVFAGDTEAFF TGCAGCGTCTTCGCAGGAGACACTGAAGCTTTCTTT
NA TRBJ2-2 TRBV5-1 few CASSYNPQRANTGELFF TGCGCCAGCAGCTACAACCCCCAGCGTGCGAACACCGGGGAGCTGTTTTTT
TRBD1 TRBJ1-1 TRBV11-2 many CASSLAGTGRNTEAFF TGTGCCAGCAGCCTTGCCGGGACAGGGAGGAACACTGAAGCTTTCTTT
TRBD1 TRBJ2-7 TRBV6-2/TRBV6-3 many CASSWGQHSYEQYF TGTGCCAGCAGTTGGGGACAGCACTCTTACGAGCAGTACTTC
TRBD1 TRBJ1-5 TRBV27 many CASSPERGTGFSNQPQHF TGTGCCAGCAGTCCTGAAAGGGGGACAGGATTTAGCAATCAGCCCCAGCATTTT
TRBD2 TRBJ2-7 TRBV6-1 many CASSRRDYLYEQYF TGTGCCAGCAGTCGCCGGGACTATCTCTACGAGCAGTACTTC
NA TRBJ2-2 TRBV7-3 many CASSLKVGPSPGELFF TGTGCCAGCAGCTTAAAAGTGGGACCGTCCCCCGGGGAGCTGTTTTTT
TRBD1 TRBJ2-5 TRBV10-3 many CATGTEQETQYF TGTGCCACCGGGACAGAGCAAGAGACCCAGTACTTC
NA TRBJ1-5 TRBV12-3/TRBV12-4 many CASSPTPVGQPQHF TGTGCCAGCAGTCCTACCCCGGTGGGGCAGCCCCAGCATTTT
NA TRBJ2-6 TRBV20-1 many CSASPGLGANVLTF TGCAGTGCTAGTCCGGGGCTGGGGGCCAACGTCCTGACTTTC
TRBD1 TRBJ1-6 TRBV30 NA CAWSPGQGVGSPLHF TGTGCCTGGAGTCCAGGACAGGGGGTTGGTTCACCCCTCCACTTT
NA TRBJ2-5 TRBV3-1 many CASSPTVGAGQETQYF TGTGCCAGCAGCCCTACTGTCGGGGCGGGCCAAGAGACCCAGTACTTC
TRBD2 TRBJ2-5 TRBV6-5 many CASSYRRGGPQETQYF TGTGCCAGCAGTTACCGTCGCGGGGGGCCACAAGAGACCCAGTACTTC
NA TRBJ1-1 TRBV10-3 many CAISRGDGRNTEAFF TGTGCCATCAGCAGAGGGGACGGAAGAAACACTGAAGCTTTCTTT
NA TRBJ2-7 TRBV6-4 many CAIEGDRDSYEQYF TGTGCCATCGAAGGGGACCGCGACTCCTACGAGCAGTACTTC
TRBD1 TRBJ1-6 TRBV27 many CASSGTGGSNSPLHF TGTGCCAGCAGTGGGACAGGGGGAAGTAATTCACCCCTCCACTTT
NA TRBJ1-1 TRBV6-1 NA CASSEGGPLTEAFF TGTGCCAGCAGCGAAGGGGGACCCTTAACTGAAGCTTTCTTT
NA TRBJ2-7 TRBV28 NA CASSAGGRVYEQYF TGTGCCAGCAGTGCCGGGGGCAGGGTCTACGAGCAGTACTTC
NA TRBJ2-3 TRBV12-3/TRBV12-4 many CASSLARITRDTQYF TGTGCCAGCAGTTTAGCGCGAATAACCAGGGATACGCAGTATTTT
TRBD2 TRBJ2-7 TRBV9 many CASSPQGGTSGYEQYF TGTGCCAGCAGCCCCCAGGGGGGGACTAGCGGCTACGAGCAGTACTTC
NA TRBJ2-7 TRBV12-3/TRBV12-4 many CASSPRGGGGYEQYF TGTGCCAGCAGTCCACGCGGAGGGGGCGGATACGAGCAGTACTTC
NA TRBJ2-7 TRBV11-1 many CASSLASARSSYEQYF TGTGCCAGCAGCTTAGCAAGTGCGAGAAGCTCCTACGAGCAGTACTTC
TRBD1 TRBJ1-6 TRBV5-1 many CASSRGTGNSPLHF TGCGCCAGCAGCCGGGGGACAGGGAATTCACCCCTCCACTTT
TRBD1 TRBJ2-7 TRBV28 many CASSQPGGHSYEQYF TGTGCCAGCAGTCAGCCAGGGGGCCACTCCTACGAGCAGTACTTC
NA TRBJ1-5 TRBV6-2/TRBV6-3 many CASSYSAVTSSGNQPQHF TGTGCCAGCAGTTACTCTGCAGTCACTTCTTCTGGCAATCAGCCCCAGCATTTT
TRBD1 TRBJ2-7 TRBV2 many CASTGQLPSYEQYF TGTGCCAGCACGGGACAGTTGCCCTCCTACGAGCAGTACTTC
NA TRBJ2-6 TRBV19 many CASRPLASSGANVLTF TGTGCCAGTAGGCCACTCGCGAGCTCTGGGGCCAACGTCCTGACTTTC
NA TRBJ1-5 TRBV7-2 many CASSLADGPNQPQHF TGTGCCAGCAGCTTAGCCGACGGACCCAATCAGCCCCAGCATTTT